The 27 T cell receptor beta chains given below trace back to one sample, sequenced in a study of glioma-infiltrating T cells after dendritic cell vaccination. Time point indicated: after dendritic cell vaccination, including at tumor progression/relapse. Assay: immunoSEQ multiplex PCR; the TCRdb copy retains only in-frame clones and omits some. The table lists around 78,000 clones, roughly 84% of them singletons. This material consisted of blood, taken after dendritic cell vaccination. The origin of the receptors is a human donor with glioblastoma.

This clone has a handful of counts. The V and J genes are TRBV15 and TRBJ2-1, with 7 bases matching TRBD2. With V trimmed by 2 bases and J by 9 bases, 28 bases remained unmatched. The length of the CDR3 is 21 residues. Germline-derived CDR1 and CDR2 are LNHNV and YYDKDF (reference sequence). The CDR3 nucleotides are TGTGCCACCAGCAGACGTCCGTTCGAGACGGGGGGAAGGGGCCTACAACCTGAGCAGTTCTTC. Its protein is CATSRRPFETGGRGLQPEQFF.

This chain joins TRBV27 and TRBJ2-2, with a weak D call TRBD1 (6 bases). The V and J ends lost 5 bases and 6 bases respectively, with 25 bases between them. From germline, CDR1 is MNHEY and CDR2 SMNVEV (reference sequence). The CDR3 runs to 18 residues. CDR3 nucleotides: TGTGCCAGCAGTCCCCACCCCACAGGGAGAGGCAGGGCCGGGGAGCTGTTTTTT. Translation gives CASSPHPTGRGRAGELFF.

The chain carries TRBV6-5 and TRBJ2-1; 9 nucleotides line up with TRBD2. Trimming took 4 bases from V and 4 from J; bases not matched to a gene: 5. The CDR3 is 15 amino acids. Germline V gene data show CDR1 as MNHEY and CDR2 as SVGAGI. CDR3 in amino acids: CASSFRTSAYNEQFF. CDR3 DNA sequence: TGTGCCAGCAGTTTCCGGACTAGCGCGTACAATGAGCAGTTCTTC.

This chain uses TRBV6-1 with TRBJ1-5; 11 bases map to TRBD1. The V gene end was trimmed by 4 bases and the J gene end by 7 bases; junction bases not matched to a gene: 6. This CDR3 has 15 residues. Germline-derived CDR1 and CDR2 are MNHNS and SASEGT. The CDR3 spells CASSVRDRGSQPQHF. DNA of the CDR3: TGTGCCAGCAGTGTTCGGGACAGGGGGAGCCAGCCCCAGCATTTT.

This CDR3 reads CASSSFPREGGRRGYTF. The DNA for the CDR3 is TGTGCCAGCAGCTCCTTCCCTCGGGAGGGTGGACGAAGGGGCTACACCTTC. The chain has TRBV7-3 and TRBJ1-2; no clear D gene. Trimming shortened V by 4 bases and J by 8 bases, and 26 bases separated the two germline ends. CDR1 and CDR2 (germline): SGHTA, FQGTGA. The CDR3 consists of 17 residues.

This chain links TRBV30 with TRBJ2-1, with 10 bases matching TRBD2. The CDR3 length is 12 residues. Germline loops: CDR1 GTSNPN, CDR2 SVGIG (reference sequence). Here the CDR3 reads CALAGGWGEQFF. The DNA for the CDR3 is TGTGCTTTAGCGGGAGGCTGGGGTGAGCAGTTCTTC.

The rearrangement uses TRBV10-3 and TRBJ2-7; TRBD2 matches 10 bases. Germline V gene sequence: CDR1 ENHRY, CDR2 SYGVKD. After removal of 2 bases from V and 0 bases from J, the junction contained 7 bases not matched to a gene. This CDR3 comprises 17 residues. CDR3 sequence: CAISEPQGLADSYEQYF. DNA of the CDR3: TGTGCCATCAGTGAGCCCCAAGGACTAGCGGACTCCTACGAGCAGTACTTC.

In this sample, this clone turned up once. The V and J genes are TRBV4-1 and TRBJ2-6, with 7 bases lining up with TRBD1. Trimming at V came to 3 bases and at J to 1 base, leaving 6 bases not matched to a gene. From germline, CDR1 is MGHRA and CDR2 YSYEKL. The length of the CDR3 is 17 residues. The CDR3 DNA follows: TGCGCCAGCAGCCAGGGGAACAGGGGTTCTGGGGCCAACGTCCTGACTTTC. As protein: CASSQGNRGSGANVLTF.

The chain has TRBV2 and TRBJ1-2; 12 nucleotides line up with TRBD1. V shed 8 bases, J shed 4 bases, and the junction held 2 bases outside the gene matches. The CDR3 loop spans 13 amino acids. CDR1 and CDR2 (germline): SNHLY, FYNNEI. In nucleotides, the CDR3 is TGTGCCAGCCGGGACAGGGGGCCCTATGGCTACACCTTC. Its protein product is CASRDRGPYGYTF.

This chain links TRBV23-1 with TRBJ2-1; 7 bases agree with TRBD1. TRBV23-1 carries the ORF label, with uncertain function. With V trimmed by 4 bases and J by 4 bases, 7 bases remained unmatched. The CDR3 extends over 15 amino acids. CDR3 sequence (DNA): TGCGCCAGCAGTCTGGCAGGGGGATCGTACAATGAGCAGTTCTTC. Translation: CASSLAGGSYNEQFF.

V is TRBV27 and J is TRBJ2-5; 7 positions agree with TRBD1. There are 15 residues in the CDR3. Germline CDR1 MNHEY, CDR2 SMNVEV (reference sequence). The J segment lost 4 bases and the V segment lost 3 bases, leaving 8 bases of the junction unmatched. CDR3 DNA sequence: TGTGCCAGCAGTTTTACAGGGGTTTTGGGAGAGACCCAGTACTTC. Protein product: CASSFTGVLGETQYF.

Only a few counts were recorded for this clone. The rearrangement links TRBV19 to TRBJ1-4; D is perhaps TRBD1 (5 bases). Germline V gene data show CDR1 as LNHDA and CDR2 as SQIVND (reference sequence). The CDR3 contains 15 residues. V shed 4 bases and J shed 12 bases, with 21 bases lying between them. The CDR3 reads CASSTLSRPGGELFF. The DNA for the CDR3 is TGTGCCAGTAGTACCCTTTCCAGACCGGGGGGAGAACTGTTTTTT. Full variable domain (rest looked up from reference TRBV19 and TRBJ1-4): DGGITQSPKYLFRKEGQNVTLSCEQNLNHDAMYWYRQDPGQGLRLIYYSQIVNDFQKGDIAEGYSVSREKKESFPLTVTSAQKNPTAFYLCASSTLSRPGGELFFGSGTQLSVL.

Concerning this clone itself: The final CDR3 position lacks the conserved phenylalanine or tryptophan, pointing to a likely read error. The rearrangement uses TRBV27 and TRBJ2-3; tentatively, D is TRBD2 (6 bases). From germline, CDR1 is MNHEY and CDR2 SMNVEV (reference sequence). The CDR3 consists of 15 residues. Trimming stripped 5 bases from V and 0 bases from J, with 12 bases between. CDR3 DNA: TGTGCCAGCAGTCCAGGACTATTTAGCACAGATACGCAGTATCTT. As protein: CASSPGLFSTDTQYL.

This clone has a single count. In DNA, the CDR3 is TGTGCCAGCAGCGGCAGTGGGACAGGGGGCCGTGGCTACACCTTC. Residues: CASSGSGTGGRGYTF. The J gene is TRBJ1-2, the V gene TRBV11-2; TRBD1 matches at 12 bases. Germline V gene data show CDR1 as SGHAT and CDR2 as FQNNGV. V shed 5 bases, J shed 7 bases, and the junction held 8 bases outside the gene matches. This CDR3 is built from 15 residues.

The chain is built from TRBV6-6 and TRBJ2-7, with TRBD2 identical over 13 bases. Germline CDR1 is MNHNY and CDR2 is SVGAGI (reference sequence). The CDR3 has 13 amino acids. The V segment lost 8 bases and the J segment 2 bases; nucleotides outside the gene matches: 0. CDR3 amino acids: CASGLAGAYEQYF. The DNA for the CDR3 is TGTGCCAGCGGACTAGCGGGGGCCTACGAGCAGTACTTC.

The chain recombines TRBV10-3 with TRBJ2-7; D may be TRBD1 (6 bases). Germline V gene lookup returns CDR1 ENHRY and CDR2 SYGVKD. V lost 10 bases to trimming and J lost 5 bases, with 21 bases between them. CDR3 length: 14 amino acids. CDR3 protein: CAKGPRGSPNEQYF. The CDR3 DNA is TGTGCCAAGGGACCGAGGGGGAGTCCCAACGAGCAGTACTTC.

The gene calls are TRBV27 and TRBJ2-6; D gene unclear. The CDR3 is 16 amino acids. V was shortened by 3 bases and J by 0 bases, with 9 bases between the two germline ends. From germline, CDR1 is MNHEY and CDR2 SMNVEV (reference sequence). Here the CDR3 DNA reads TGTGCCAGCAGTTTTATCTTCCGCTCTGGGGCCAACGTCCTGACTTTC. Its translation is CASSFIFRSGANVLTF. Full variable domain (missing parts from reference TRBV27 and TRBJ2-6): EAQVTQNPRYLITVTGKKLTVTCSQNMNHEYMSWYRQDPGLGLRQIYYSMNVEVTDKGDVPEGYKVSRKEKRNFPLILESPSPNQTSLYFCASSFIFRSGANVLTFGAGSRLTVL.

This clone has more than one count but fewer than ten. The CDR3 here is CASSPNQGTYEQYF. The CDR3 DNA follows: TGTGCCAGCAGCCCAAACCAGGGGACCTACGAGCAGTACTTC. The V call is TRBV11-2, the J call TRBJ2-7, with TRBD1 as a possible D gene (6 bases). Trimming pared 5 bases from V and 2 bases from J, leaving 13 bases between. From germline, CDR1 is SGHAT and CDR2 FQNNGV. The CDR3 totals 14 residues. The complete variable domain, with remaining parts taken from reference TRBV11-2 and TRBJ2-7, reads EAGVAQSPRYKIIEKRQSVAFWCNPISGHATLYWYQQILGQGPKLLIQFQNNGVVDDSQLPKDRFSAERLKGVDSTLKIQPAKLEDSAVYLCASSPNQGTYEQYFGPGTRLTVT.

V and J are TRBV7-9 and TRBJ1-2, with 8 bases identical to TRBD1. The junction had 5 bases not matched to a gene; V was cut back by 4 bases and J by 7 bases. The CDR3 contains 13 residues. The V gene's germline CDR1 is SEHNR and CDR2 FQNEAQ (reference sequence). DNA of the CDR3: TGTGCCAGCAGCTCCAGGGACAGGACTGGCTACACCTTC. As protein: CASSSRDRTGYTF. Full variable domain (missing parts from reference TRBV7-9 and TRBJ1-2): DTGVSQNPRHKITKRGQNVTFRCDPISEHNRLYWYRQTLGQGPEFLTYFQNEAQLEKSRLLSDRFSAERPKGSFSTLEIQRTEQGDSAMYLCASSSRDRTGYTFGSGTRLTVV.

The table lists this clone with a few counts. This rearrangement joins TRBV11-1 to TRBJ2-5, with D maybe TRBD1 (5 bases). V was trimmed by 5 bases and J by 3 bases, leaving 10 bases between them. Germline V gene sequence: CDR1 SGHAT, CDR2 FQDESV (reference sequence). The CDR3 extends over 13 amino acids. The CDR3 protein is CASSPGREETQYF. CDR3 DNA: TGTGCCAGCAGCCCGGGCAGGGAAGAGACCCAGTACTTC.

V and J are TRBV5-1 and TRBJ2-3, with D possibly being TRBD1 (5 bases). The CDR3 length is 17 residues. Looked up from germline, CDR1 is SGHRS and CDR2 is YFSETQ. V shed 4 bases and J shed 5 bases, with 23 bases lying between them. The CDR3 coding sequence is TGCGCCAGCAGCCAGAGACCAGCAGGGCAAAGTGGAGATACGCAGTATTTT. Translation: CASSQRPAGQSGDTQYF.

The chain joins TRBV4-1 to TRBJ2-7; 11 bases are shared with TRBD2. V lost 0 bases to trimming and J lost 3 bases; unmatched junction nucleotides: 4. This CDR3 comprises 16 residues. Germline lookup yields CDR1 MGHRA and CDR2 YSYEKL. The CDR3 sequence is CASSQEGLAGGYEQYF. The CDR3 DNA sequence: TGCGCCAGCAGCCAAGAGGGTCTAGCGGGGGGCTACGAGCAGTACTTC.

V gene TRBV6-4 combines with J gene TRBJ2-2; 12 nucleotides align to TRBD2. The CDR3 has 16 amino acids. Losses at the gene ends were 0 bases for V and 4 bases for J; bases not matched to a gene: 0. CDR1 is MRHNA, CDR2 SNTAGT, per germline. The CDR3 DNA is TGTGCCAGCAGTGACTCGGGACTAGCGGGCACCGGGGAGCTGTTTTTT. It codes for CASSDSGLAGTGELFF.

This sequence joins TRBV18 and TRBJ2-1, with 7 positions matching TRBD2. The CDR3 is 13 residues long. Germline V CDR1 and CDR2: KGHSH, LQKENI. V shed 8 bases and J 5 bases; nucleotides not matched to a gene: 6. CDR3 bases: TGTGCCAGCCGTAACGGGACTAACAATGAGCAGTTCTTC. The encoded protein is CASRNGTNNEQFF. Full variable domain (outside the CDR3, taken from reference TRBV18 and TRBJ2-1): NAGVMQNPRHLVRRRGQEARLRCSPMKGHSHVYWYRQLPEEGLKFMVYLQKENIIDESGMPKERFSAEFPKEGPSILRIQQVVRGDSAAYFCASRNGTNNEQFFGPGTRLTVL.

The chain uses TRBV18 and TRBJ2-7, with D maybe TRBD2 (6 bases). The CDR3 runs to 15 residues. Per the germline V gene, CDR1 is KGHSH and CDR2 is LQKENI. V was trimmed by 3 bases and J by 5 bases, leaving 17 bases between them. CDR3 coding DNA: TGTGCCAGCTCACCCCAGAGGGCGGAGGGAAACGAGCAGTACTTC. Translating gives CASSPQRAEGNEQYF.

J is TRBJ2-7 and V is TRBV18; possibly TRBD1 for D (6 bases). The CDR3 covers 15 residues. Trimming took off 3 bases at V and 2 bases at J, with 14 bases between the two ends. CDR1 is KGHSH and CDR2 is LQKENI in the germline V gene. In DNA, the CDR3 is TGTGCCAGCTCACCGCTTCAGGGGCCCCCCTACGAGCAGTACTTC. Its translation is CASSPLQGPPYEQYF.

The V call is TRBV5-8, the J call TRBJ2-7; D possibly corresponds to TRBD1 (5 bases). CDR1 is SGHTS and CDR2 is YDEGEE in the germline V gene. This CDR3 is 15 amino acids long. V was trimmed by 1 base and J by 2 bases, leaving 13 bases between them. As DNA, the CDR3 is TGTGCCAGCAGCTTGCCAGGGATCCTAACCTACGAGCAGTACTTC. Translated: CASSLPGILTYEQYF.